Sequencing of this T cell receptor (beta chain) was carried out in a study of T cell changes during pregnancy in multiple sclerosis (dated by TCRdb to about 2019). A note on the overall study: In women with multiple sclerosis, the researchers looked at how the T cell repertoire shifted as pregnancy progressed.

The library was obtained by the immunoSEQ multiplex PCR assay. In TCRdb, the immuneACCESS table is reduced to in-frame sequences with V and J assigned. These tables do not hold every clone; where another copy was compared, an unresolved V gene accounts for under half, and the others remain unexplained. The sample profile shows under 95,000 clones; 91% of them were found once. The ten most abundant clones make up about 1.7% of the sample. Concerning this clone: The antigen this receptor binds is unknown. No per-base quality is available; no much larger clone lies one base away.

Trimming at the junction amounts to 8 bases on V and 0 bases on J, and the germline ends lie 12 bases apart. CDR1 and CDR2 (LNHDA, SQIVND) derive from the germline V gene (reference sequence). The CDR3 numbers 14 residues from cysteine through phenylalanine. Here the CDR3 DNA is all that survives: 42 bases in frame from base 1. The sequence is built from TRBV19 and TRBJ2-3, with TRBD2 perhaps the D gene, on 6 matching bases. The sample consisted of peripheral blood, taken after pregnancy. The source of this sequence is a female donor in good health, enrolled as a control in a pregnancy study. The nucleotides are TGTGCCAGTTCCACGGGACTCAGCACAGATACGCAGTATTTT. The resulting protein is CASSTGLSTDTQYF.